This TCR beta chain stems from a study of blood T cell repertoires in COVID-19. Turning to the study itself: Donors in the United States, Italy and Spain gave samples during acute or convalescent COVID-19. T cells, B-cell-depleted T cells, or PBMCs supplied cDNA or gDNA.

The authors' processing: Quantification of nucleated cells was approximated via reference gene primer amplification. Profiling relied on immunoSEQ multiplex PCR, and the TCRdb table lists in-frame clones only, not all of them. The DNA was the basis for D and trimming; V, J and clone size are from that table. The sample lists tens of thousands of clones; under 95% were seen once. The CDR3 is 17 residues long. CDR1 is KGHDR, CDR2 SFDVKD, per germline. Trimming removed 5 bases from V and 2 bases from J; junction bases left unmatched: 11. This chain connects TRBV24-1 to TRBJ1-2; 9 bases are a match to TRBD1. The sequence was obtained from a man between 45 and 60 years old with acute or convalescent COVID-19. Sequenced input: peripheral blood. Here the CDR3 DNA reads TGTGCCACCAGTGCCCCTCCCGGGACAGGGATGAACTATGGCTACACCTTC. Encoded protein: CATSAPPGTGMNYGYTF.